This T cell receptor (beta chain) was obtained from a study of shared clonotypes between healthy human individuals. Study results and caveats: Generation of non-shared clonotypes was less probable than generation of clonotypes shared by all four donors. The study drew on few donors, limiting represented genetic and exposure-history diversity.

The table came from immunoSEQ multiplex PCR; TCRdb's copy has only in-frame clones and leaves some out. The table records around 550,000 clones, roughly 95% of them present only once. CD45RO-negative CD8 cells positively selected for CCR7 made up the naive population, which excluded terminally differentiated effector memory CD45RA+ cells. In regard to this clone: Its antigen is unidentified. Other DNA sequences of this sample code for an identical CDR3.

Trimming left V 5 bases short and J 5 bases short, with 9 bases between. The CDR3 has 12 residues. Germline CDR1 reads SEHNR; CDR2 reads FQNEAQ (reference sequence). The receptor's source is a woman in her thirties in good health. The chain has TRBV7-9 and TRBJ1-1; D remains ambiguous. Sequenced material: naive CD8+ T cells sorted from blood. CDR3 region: CASSPSGTEAFF. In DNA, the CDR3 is TGTGCCAGCAGCCCGTCTGGGACTGAAGCTTTCTTT.